The 22 T cell receptor beta chains given below trace back to one sample, sequenced in a study of Graves' ophthalmopathy and Graves' hyperthyroidism. Amplifying from RNA transcripts, the study obtained TCR beta CDR3 regions. Investigators did first-round RT-PCR with HTBI primers, then second-round multiplex PCR. TCRdb fed the multiplex PCR reads into MiXCR, producing one record per CDR3 protein. The table records approximately 540,000 distinct CDR3 sequences, roughly 40% of them present only once. Sequences were obtained from peripheral blood or thyroid tissue (not recorded which). All receptors come from an adult man with Graves' hyperthyroidism.

This rearrangement joins TRBV25-1 to TRBJ2-7; 9 bases agree with TRBD2. Per germline, CDR1 MGHDK and CDR2 SYGVNS. Unmatched junction bases numbered 16, after V lost 4 bases and J lost 6 bases. The CDR3 loop spans 17 amino acids. This chain's CDR3 is CASSGLSSGTQAAEQYF. In DNA form, the CDR3 reads TGTGCCAGCAGTGGCCTATCTAGCGGGACTCAAGCGGCCGAGCAGTACTTC.

V and J are TRBV13 and TRBJ2-5; no firm D call. V lost 5 bases and J lost 5, with 12 bases in between. In germline, CDR1 is PRHDT, CDR2 FYEKMQ (reference sequence). There are 13 residues in the CDR3. The CDR3 loop is CASSQDTWETQYF. CDR3 in DNA: TGTGCCAGCAGCCAAGATACATGGGAGACCCAGTACTTC.

This clonotype was counted at least ten times. The chain recombines TRBV2 with TRBJ2-2; D is uncertain. V was clipped by 3 bases and J by 1 base, with 3 bases between them. From germline, CDR1 is SNHLY and CDR2 FYNNEI. The CDR3 consists of 13 residues. CDR3 bases: TGTGCCAGCAGTGAGGGGAACACCGGGGAGCTGTTTTTT. Encoded protein: CASSEGNTGELFF.

J is TRBJ1-1 and V is TRBV7-9; 8 bases are shared with TRBD1. The V gene end was trimmed by 1 base and the J gene end by 0 bases; junction bases not matched to a gene: 13. This CDR3 has 19 residues. Per the germline V gene, CDR1 is SEHNR and CDR2 is FQNEAQ (reference sequence). The CDR3 DNA is TGTGCCAGCAGCTTAGTCGCGCTAAACAGGGGGAAAATGAACACTGAAGCTTTCTTT. Translation gives CASSLVALNRGKMNTEAFF.

The J gene is TRBJ2-2, the V gene TRBV6-5; D not resolved. Germline CDR1 and CDR2: MNHEY and SVGAGI. This CDR3 spans 14 amino acids. V lost 5 bases and J 1 base, leaving 8 bases between the germline ends. DNA for the CDR3: TGTGCCAGCAGTCCTCAAGTGAACACCGGGGAGCTGTTTTTT. Its translation: CASSPQVNTGELFF.

The rearrangement joins TRBV12-3 or TRBV12-4 to TRBJ2-5; TRBD1 agrees at 8 bases. The CDR3 extends over 15 amino acids. Unmatched junction bases numbered 8, after V lost 4 bases and J lost 4 bases. CDR3 sequence (DNA): TGTGCCAGCAGTTCCCGGACAGGGCCTCCAGAGACCCAGTACTTC. Translation gives CASSSRTGPPETQYF.

About this clonotype: Since a much larger clone is just one base distant, this may be a read error. The CDR3 end shows no conserved phenylalanine or tryptophan, and so a read error is likely. This rearrangement joins TRBV5-1 to TRBJ2-7; 10 bases agree with TRBD1. The CDR3 has 15 amino acids. CDR1 and CDR2 from the germline V gene are SGHRS and YFSETQ. Trimming took 0 bases from V and 3 from J; bases not matched to a gene: 3. Here the CDR3 reads CASSLDWTGGYEQYL. The DNA for the CDR3 is TGCGCCAGCAGCTTGGACTGGACAGGGGGCTACGAGCAGTACCTC.

The chain combines TRBV4-1 with TRBJ2-7; no reliable D call. The V end lost 1 base, the J end lost 4 bases, and 8 bases lay between the germline ends. The CDR3 is 13 residues long. Per the germline V gene, CDR1 is MGHRA and CDR2 is YSYEKL. The DNA of the CDR3 is TGCGCCAGCAGCCAAGTTGGAAATTACGAGCAGTACTTC. As protein: CASSQVGNYEQYF.

In its sample, this clonotype was seen many times. The chain couples TRBV6-6 to TRBJ1-3, with TRBD1 as a possible D gene (6 bases). In germline, CDR1 is MNHNY, CDR2 SVGAGI (reference sequence). Trimming cost V 10 bases and J 3 bases, with 19 bases left between them. This CDR3 contains 15 residues. DNA of the CDR3: TGTGCCACCAAGAGACAGGTCGGCAGTGGAAACACCATATATTTT. Translating gives CATKRQVGSGNTIYF.

This clonotype occurred many times. V is TRBV6-5 and J is TRBJ2-7, with 10 bases lining up with TRBD2. Trimming at V came to 3 bases and at J to 4 bases, leaving 6 bases not matched to a gene. Germline values: CDR1 MNHEY, CDR2 SVGAGI. The CDR3 consists of 15 residues. The CDR3 spells CASSYERGGRYEQYF. The CDR3 bases are TGTGCCAGCAGTTATGAGCGGGGGGGCAGGTACGAGCAGTACTTC.

In DNA, the CDR3 is TGTGCCAGTACCCTAGCGGGCACAGGGCATAGCAATCAGCCCCAGCATTTT. Protein sequence: CASTLAGTGHSNQPQHF. The V gene is TRBV19, the J gene TRBJ1-5; tentatively, D is TRBD1 (6 bases). Trimming stripped 7 bases from V and 0 bases from J, with 19 bases between. CDR1 is LNHDA, CDR2 SQIVND, per germline (reference sequence). This CDR3 spans 17 amino acids.

The V and J genes are TRBV7-3 and TRBJ1-2, with TRBD1 as a possible D gene (5 bases). Looked up from germline, CDR1 is SGHTA and CDR2 is FQGTGA. This CDR3 is built from 13 residues. The V end lost 3 bases, the J end lost 8 bases, and 13 bases lay between the germline ends. The CDR3: CASSFQGFVGYTF. Written as DNA, the CDR3 is TGTGCCAGCAGCTTTCAGGGATTTGTGGGCTACACCTTC.

On this clonotype: A much larger clone is a single base away; this may be a read error. This sequence joins TRBV10-2 and TRBJ2-7; D perhaps matches TRBD1 (6 bases). CDR1 WSHSY and CDR2 SAAADI come from the germline V gene. This CDR3 has 16 amino acids. V was trimmed by 0 bases and J by 6 bases, leaving 18 bases between them. The CDR3 sequence: CASSESPGQGPCEQYF. In DNA form, the CDR3 reads TGCGCCAGCAGTGAGTCGCCCGGGCAGGGGCCCTGCGAGCAGTACTTC.

This chain joins TRBV20-1 and TRBJ2-3; D possibly matches TRBD1 or TRBD2 (5 bases each). The CDR3 extends over 14 amino acids. V gave up 3 bases and J gave up 1 base, with 11 bases separating them. Germline V gene data show CDR1 as DFQATT and CDR2 as SNEGSKA (reference sequence). CDR3 sequence: CSASGKGRTDTQYF. The CDR3 DNA follows: TGCAGTGCTAGCGGGAAGGGGCGCACAGATACGCAGTATTTT.

V gene TRBV5-8 combines with J gene TRBJ2-7; 8 positions agree with TRBD1. CDR1 is SGHTS, CDR2 YDEGEE, per germline. V lost 0 bases, J lost 10 bases, and 9 bases stayed unmatched. The CDR3 sequence is 14 residues long. The CDR3 DNA reads TGTGCCAGCAGCTTGGGTAGGCAGGGGGCCGCACAGTACTTC. Protein: CASSLGRQGAAQYF.

Many counts were recorded for this clonotype. The chain couples TRBV20-1 to TRBJ2-7, with TRBD2 matching over 9 bases. Looked up from germline, CDR1 is DFQATT and CDR2 is SNEGSKA (reference sequence). Trimming took 5 bases from V and 5 from J; bases not matched to a gene: 10. This CDR3 contains 14 residues. CDR3 loop: CSAAPLAGVDEQYF. CDR3 bases: TGCAGTGCTGCCCCTTTAGCGGGGGTGGACGAGCAGTACTTC.

The chain is built from TRBV5-1 and TRBJ2-3, with D perhaps TRBD2 (5 bases). The CDR3 is 13 residues long. V gave up 4 bases and J gave up 4 bases, with 10 bases separating them. Germline lookup yields CDR1 SGHRS and CDR2 YFSETQ. The CDR3 nucleotides are TGCGCCAGCAGCCTCCAGCGGTCAGATACGCAGTATTTT. This sequence encodes CASSLQRSDTQYF. Using reference TRBV5-1 and TRBJ2-3 for the parts outside the CDR3, the full variable domain is KAGVTQTPRYLIKTRGQQVTLSCSPISGHRSVSWYQQTPGQGLQFLFEYFSETQRNKGNFPGRFSGRQFSNSRSEMNVSTLELGDSALYLCASSLQRSDTQYFGPGTRLTVL.

This clonotype showed up many times. The chain joins TRBV5-8 to TRBJ1-2, with 7 bases aligning to TRBD1. The length of the CDR3 is 14 residues. V was clipped by 2 bases and J by 2 bases; unmatched bases: 3. Germline CDR1 and CDR2: SGHTS and YDEGEE. This CDR3 reads CASSLQGKNYGYTF. The CDR3 DNA reads TGTGCCAGCAGCTTACAGGGGAAGAACTATGGCTACACCTTC.

The chain has TRBV5-1 and TRBJ1-1; 12 bases match TRBD1. The J segment lost 2 bases and the V segment lost 4 bases, leaving 9 bases of the junction unmatched. CDR1 is SGHRS and CDR2 is YFSETQ in the germline V gene. This CDR3 region has 17 residues. The CDR3 DNA reads as TGCGCCAGCAGCCAGGGGACAGGGGGCTGGATAAACACTGAAGCTTTCTTT. This codes for CASSQGTGGWINTEAFF. Full variable domain (outside the CDR3, taken from reference TRBV5-1 and TRBJ1-1): KAGVTQTPRYLIKTRGQQVTLSCSPISGHRSVSWYQQTPGQGLQFLFEYFSETQRNKGNFPGRFSGRQFSNSRSEMNVSTLELGDSALYLCASSQGTGGWINTEAFFGQGTRLTVV.

In this sample, this clonotype turned up a few times. The chain is built from TRBV9 and TRBJ1-3, with D possibly being TRBD1 (6 bases). Looked up from germline, CDR1 is SGDLS and CDR2 is YYNGEE. The CDR3 loop spans 17 amino acids. V dropped 4 bases and J dropped 1 base, with 18 bases sitting between them. The CDR3, as DNA: TGTGCCAGCAGCCGCGATGGGGGGGGGGCATCTGGAAACACCATATATTTT. Its protein product is CASSRDGGGASGNTIYF.

The rearrangement links TRBV20-1 to TRBJ1-6; D call uncertain. Looked up from germline, CDR1 is DFQATT and CDR2 is SNEGSKA (reference sequence). Between the trimmed V and J ends, which lost 1 base and 10 bases, there was a span of 11 bases. This CDR3 is 13 amino acids long. CDR3 sequence (DNA): TGCAGTGCTAGAGTAGGCGATGGGTCACCCCTCCACTTT. Translating it yields CSARVGDGSPLHF.

The chain employs TRBV7-9 and TRBJ2-7; 8 nucleotides agree with TRBD2. The J call could be wrong; TRBJ2-1 is a better fit for the DNA end. The V gene's germline CDR1 is SEHNR and CDR2 FQNEAQ (reference sequence). This CDR3 region has 17 residues. The CDR3 DNA is TGTGCCAGCAGCACATCCCGCACAGCGGGAGTCTACAATGAGCAGTTCTTC. Its translation: CASSTSRTAGVYNEQFF.